Listed here are 29 T cell receptor beta chains from one sample, sequenced in a study of blood T cell repertoires in COVID-19. Some clones are missing from TCRdb's copy, which holds only in-frame ones; the method was immunoSEQ multiplex PCR. The sample holds more than 250,000 clones; 85% to 90% are singletons and the top ten take roughly a tenth. Sequences were obtained from PBMCs or T cells enriched from blood (not recorded which). These receptor sequences come from a woman aged 18-35 years who had recovered from COVID-19.

This chain links TRBV5-1 with TRBJ2-1; D is undetermined. This CDR3 is 15 amino acids long. The germline CDR1 and CDR2 sequences are SGHRS and YFSETQ. V lost 0 bases, J lost 9 bases, and 16 bases lay in between. DNA for the CDR3: TGCGCCAGCAGCTTGGATCAGATTTTGGAGACTGAGCAGTTCTTC. Protein sequence: CASSLDQILETEQFF. Full variable domain (rest looked up from reference TRBV5-1 and TRBJ2-1): KAGVTQTPRYLIKTRGQQVTLSCSPISGHRSVSWYQQTPGQGLQFLFEYFSETQRNKGNFPGRFSGRQFSNSRSEMNVSTLELGDSALYLCASSLDQILETEQFFGPGTRLTVL.

The genes are TRBV7-9 and TRBJ1-3, with 7 bases matching TRBD1. CDR3 length: 16 amino acids. The germline V gene encodes CDR1 SEHNR and CDR2 FQNEAQ (reference sequence). The V gene end was trimmed by 6 bases and the J gene end by 0 bases; junction bases not matched to a gene: 8. In DNA form, the CDR3 reads TGTGCCAGCAGATACAGGGGTTCCAACTCTGGAAACACCATATATTTT. It is translated as CASRYRGSNSGNTIYF.

V gene TRBV4-1 combines with J gene TRBJ1-2; 10 bases line up with TRBD1. With 0 bases clipped from V and 8 bases from J, the junction kept 3 bases outside the gene matches. This CDR3 spans 14 amino acids. CDR1 is MGHRA and CDR2 is YSYEKL in the germline V gene. This CDR3 reads CASSQETGGFGYTF. CDR3 in DNA: TGCGCCAGCAGCCAAGAGACAGGGGGCTTCGGCTACACCTTC.

This chain uses TRBV9 with TRBJ2-7, with D possibly matching TRBD2 (6 bases). Trimming cost V 3 bases and J 3 bases, with 16 bases left between them. This CDR3 has 15 amino acids. Per the germline V gene, CDR1 is SGDLS and CDR2 is YYNGEE. CDR3 coding DNA: TGTGCCAGCAGCGCGCCAGGGACTCCTTTCTACGAGCAGTACTTC. This sequence encodes CASSAPGTPFYEQYF.

In DNA, the CDR3 is TGTGCCAGCAGCTTAGCGTCCAGGGATCTGGACACCATATATTTT. Residues: CASSLASRDLDTIYF. This sequence joins TRBV7-9 and TRBJ1-3, with a possible D match to TRBD1 (5 bases). Per germline, CDR1 SEHNR and CDR2 FQNEAQ (reference sequence). This CDR3 region has 15 residues. Between the trimmed V and J ends, which lost 0 bases and 8 bases, there was a span of 14 bases. The whole variable domain, filled in from reference TRBV7-9 and TRBJ1-3, reads DTGVSQNPRHKITKRGQNVTFRCDPISEHNRLYWYRQTLGQGPEFLTYFQNEAQLEKSRLLSDRFSAERPKGSFSTLEIQRTEQGDSAMYLCASSLASRDLDTIYFGEGSWLTVV.

This chain connects TRBV4-1 to TRBJ1-2, with D possibly matching TRBD1 (6 bases). The CDR3 has 16 amino acids. With 0 bases removed from V and 0 bases from J, the gap between germline ends came to 11 bases. Germline CDR1 reads MGHRA; CDR2 reads YSYEKL. CDR3 sequence: CASSQDSQGTNYGYTF. CDR3 in DNA: TGCGCCAGCAGCCAAGATTCCCAGGGGACTAACTATGGCTACACCTTC.

As regards this clone: A much larger clone lies a single base off, so this may be a read error. The CDR3 reads CAPSLLGGWGGTEAFF. CDR3 in DNA: TGCGCCCCCAGCTTGCTCGGGGGCTGGGGGGGCACTGAAGCTTTCTTT. This rearrangement joins TRBV5-1 to TRBJ1-1; tentatively, D is TRBD1 (6 bases). Trimming left V 10 bases short and J 4 bases short, with 26 bases between. The length of the CDR3 is 16 residues. From germline, CDR1 is SGHRS and CDR2 YFSETQ.

The chain recombines TRBV12-3 or TRBV12-4 with TRBJ1-1; D is ambiguous. This CDR3 spans 13 amino acids. V was clipped by 7 bases and J by 7 bases, with 16 bases between them. This chain's CDR3 is CASTPNGGGEAFF. CDR3 coding DNA: TGTGCCAGCACCCCTAATGGCGGCGGTGAAGCTTTCTTT.

The sample holds one count of this clone. The rearrangement links TRBV11-2 to TRBJ2-5; no clear D. Trimming shortened V by 3 bases and J by 1 base, and 6 bases separated the two germline ends. There are 13 residues in the CDR3. CDR1 and CDR2 from the germline V gene are SGHAT and FQNNGV. CDR3 DNA: TGTGCCAGCAGCTTGACTTCCCAAGAGACCCAGTACTTC. Encoded protein: CASSLTSQETQYF.

V gene TRBV5-6 combines with J gene TRBJ2-4; 8 nucleotides match TRBD1. From germline, CDR1 is SGHDT and CDR2 YYEEEE. The CDR3 length is 13 residues. V trimming: 1 base; J trimming: 9 bases; junction bases outside the gene matches: 3. The chain's CDR3 is CASSLTGGSIQYF. CDR3 nucleotide sequence: TGTGCCAGCAGCTTGACAGGGGGTAGCATTCAGTACTTC.

The chain carries TRBV2 and TRBJ1-2, with D tentatively TRBD1 (5 bases). The CDR3 spans 13 residues. CDR1 is SNHLY, CDR2 FYNNEI, per germline. The V gene lost 4 bases and the J gene lost 4 bases, with 10 bases spanning the gap. The DNA of the CDR3 is TGTGCCAGCAGTGGAGACAGTGGCTATGGCTACACCTTC. Encoded protein: CASSGDSGYGYTF.

This clone has a handful of counts. The gene calls are TRBV20-1 and TRBJ1-2, with D uncertain. CDR3 length: 14 amino acids. Per germline, CDR1 DFQATT and CDR2 SNEGSKA (reference sequence). V was trimmed by 3 bases and J by 4 bases, leaving 15 bases between them. CDR3 in amino acids: CSASNVGRVYGYTF. CDR3 nucleotides: TGCAGTGCTAGTAATGTGGGCCGAGTCTATGGCTACACCTTC.

The gene calls are TRBV30 and TRBJ1-5; possible D gene TRBD1, 6 bases. V was trimmed by 4 bases and J by 7 bases, leaving 14 bases between them. The CDR3 consists of 13 residues. Germline V gives CDR1 GTSNPN, CDR2 SVGIG (reference sequence). This CDR3 is CAWNMAGEQPQHF. The CDR3 region has the DNA TGTGCCTGGAATATGGCAGGGGAACAGCCCCAGCATTTT.

The V gene is TRBV5-5, the J gene TRBJ1-2, with 9 bases matching TRBD1. Germline CDR1 is SGHKS and CDR2 is YYEKEE (reference sequence). The CDR3 length is 16 residues. The ends lost 5 bases at V and 1 base at J; junction bases unmatched: 9. The CDR3 sequence: CASRRTGASGNYGYTF. CDR3 DNA sequence: TGTGCCAGCAGGCGGACAGGGGCCTCGGGTAACTATGGCTACACCTTC.

The chain links TRBV5-6 to TRBJ1-4; D gene uncertain. V was clipped by 4 bases and J by 5 bases, with 18 bases between them. The germline CDR1 and CDR2 sequences are SGHDT and YYEEEE. This CDR3 region has 16 residues. The CDR3 sequence is CASSRSDTVENEKLFF. The CDR3, as DNA: TGTGCCAGCAGCAGATCTGACACAGTCGAGAATGAAAAACTGTTTTTT.

The chain combines TRBV30 with TRBJ2-7; D possibly corresponds to TRBD2 (5 bases). The V gene lost 0 bases and the J gene lost 0 bases, with 9 bases spanning the gap. CDR3 length: 14 residues. CDR1 is GTSNPN, CDR2 SVGIG, per germline (reference sequence). The CDR3 reads CAWSVRLNSYEQYF. The CDR3 bases are TGTGCCTGGAGTGTACGACTAAACTCCTACGAGCAGTACTTC.

The rearrangement uses TRBV30 and TRBJ1-2; unclear D gene. The CDR3 sequence is 14 residues long. Trimming removed 2 bases from V and 0 bases from J, with 10 bases in between. Germline V CDR1 and CDR2: GTSNPN, SVGIG (reference sequence). CDR3 protein: CAWSFLRANYGYTF. The CDR3 DNA sequence: TGTGCCTGGAGTTTCCTCCGGGCTAACTATGGCTACACCTTC.

Written as DNA, the CDR3 is TGCGCCAGCAGCTTTGGACAGGAGAATCAGCCCCAGCATTTT. The encoded protein is CASSFGQENQPQHF. The chain has TRBV5-1 and TRBJ1-5; 7 bases are a match to TRBD1. The V gene end was trimmed by 2 bases and the J gene end by 4 bases; junction bases not matched to a gene: 3. Per germline, CDR1 SGHRS and CDR2 YFSETQ. The CDR3 runs to 14 residues.

The V and J genes are TRBV19 and TRBJ1-2; D is possibly TRBD1 (6 bases). Per germline, CDR1 LNHDA and CDR2 SQIVND (reference sequence). This CDR3 region has 16 residues. Trimming removed 1 base at V and 1 base at J, with 13 bases between. The CDR3, as DNA: TGTGCCAGTAGTATAGCTTTCAACAGGGTTAACTATGGCTACACCTTC. Translated, it gives CASSIAFNRVNYGYTF.

The chain links TRBV5-1 to TRBJ1-6; 8 positions agree with TRBD1. Germline-derived CDR1 and CDR2 are SGHRS and YFSETQ. CDR3 size: 17 residues. J was trimmed by 2 bases and V by 0 bases; bases with no gene match: 4. Written as DNA, the CDR3 is TGCGCCAGCAGCTTGGGGACAGGGACAGCCTATAATTCACCCCTCCACTTT. Its translation is CASSLGTGTAYNSPLHF.

The chain uses TRBV30 and TRBJ2-1; possible D gene TRBD2, 6 bases. Trimming took off 0 bases at V and 9 bases at J, with 12 bases between the two ends. The CDR3 has 13 residues. From germline, CDR1 is GTSNPN and CDR2 SVGIG (reference sequence). This chain's CDR3 is CAWSVQLGGEQFF. The CDR3 coding sequence is TGTGCCTGGAGTGTACAATTGGGGGGTGAGCAGTTCTTC.

The chain employs TRBV18 and TRBJ2-1; TRBD1 is a possible D gene (6 bases). The V gene's germline CDR1 is KGHSH and CDR2 LQKENI. There are 17 residues in the CDR3. Trimming cost V 3 bases and J 0 bases, with 15 bases left between them. The CDR3, as DNA: TGTGCCAGCTCACCTCTTCCGGGACAAATCTCCTACAATGAGCAGTTCTTC. This encodes CASSPLPGQISYNEQFF.

J is TRBJ2-1 and V is TRBV5-5; possibly TRBD1 for D (7 bases). The V end lost 1 base, the J end lost 0 bases, and 17 bases lay between the germline ends. This CDR3 region has 18 residues. Germline assignment: CDR1 SGHKS and CDR2 YYEKEE (reference sequence). CDR3 residues: CASSLRGGGGASYNEQFF. In DNA form, the CDR3 reads TGTGCCAGCAGCTTGAGAGGGGGCGGAGGGGCCTCCTACAATGAGCAGTTCTTC.

The chain links TRBV6-6 to TRBJ1-2; 11 bases map to TRBD1. After removal of 0 bases from V and 5 bases from J, the junction contained 5 bases not matched to a gene. Germline CDR1 is MNHNY and CDR2 is SVGAGI (reference sequence). The CDR3 covers 16 residues. The CDR3 nucleotides are TGTGCCAGCAGTTACTCAGCCGGGACAGGGGGGTATGGCTACACCTTC. It yields the protein CASSYSAGTGGYGYTF.

In this sample, this clone turned up a few times. The gene calls are TRBV27 and TRBJ1-6; D is ambiguous. Germline V gives CDR1 MNHEY, CDR2 SMNVEV (reference sequence). The CDR3 totals 13 residues. Trimming removed 6 bases at V and 8 bases at J, with 11 bases between. The CDR3 DNA follows: TGTGCCAGCAGCTTAAACTTATATTCACCCCTCCACTTT. Protein product: CASSLNLYSPLHF.

This chain links TRBV30 with TRBJ1-5, with 8 bases fitting TRBD1. Germline trimming cut 3 bases from V and 0 bases from J; bases unmatched to any gene: 13. The CDR3 extends over 18 amino acids. Germline CDR1 GTSNPN, CDR2 SVGIG (reference sequence). The CDR3, as DNA: TGTGCCTGGAGCAGAGACAGGGGCGAACCTTTTAGCAATCAGCCCCAGCATTTT. As protein: CAWSRDRGEPFSNQPQHF.

The J gene is TRBJ1-5, the V gene TRBV28, with TRBD1 identical over 8 bases. Looked up from germline, CDR1 is MDHEN and CDR2 is SYDVKM. The CDR3 consists of 16 residues. Losses at the gene ends were 3 bases for V and 7 bases for J; bases not matched to a gene: 11. The CDR3 sequence is CASSFSGQGRGQPQHF. The CDR3 coding sequence is TGTGCCAGCAGTTTTAGCGGACAGGGAAGAGGGCAGCCCCAGCATTTT.

The V call is TRBV7-9, the J call TRBJ2-3; D possibly corresponds to TRBD2 (7 bases). With 5 bases removed from V and 2 bases from J, the gap between germline ends came to 17 bases. The V gene's germline CDR1 is SEHNR and CDR2 FQNEAQ (reference sequence). The CDR3 has 16 residues. CDR3 nucleotides: TGTGCCAGCAGCCCCCGAGGGGGGGAACCCACAGATACGCAGTATTTT. Its protein is CASSPRGGEPTDTQYF.

This chain links TRBV2 with TRBJ2-1, with 9 positions matching TRBD1. Germline V gene sequence: CDR1 SNHLY, CDR2 FYNNEI. The V segment lost 0 bases and the J segment 8 bases; nucleotides outside the gene matches: 8. This CDR3 spans 16 amino acids. The CDR3 DNA reads as TGTGCCAGCAGTGAAGCGGGGACAGGGTGGCTCGATGAGCAGTTCTTC. This gives the protein CASSEAGTGWLDEQFF.